A selection of T cell receptor beta chains follows, all from one sample in a study of blood T cell repertoires in COVID-19. Only in-frame clones appear in the TCRdb table, and some are missing; sequencing was by immunoSEQ multiplex PCR. The repertoire holds about 59,000 clones, with roughly 91% as singletons. Sequencing used peripheral blood. The source is a human donor in a cohort sampled during active COVID-19. Both conserved end residues are part of each CDR3. Fields, in order: D gene, J gene, clone size, V gene, CDR3 protein, CDR3 DNA. A D gene is named only where the DNA matches it firmly. Part of the rows lack a size; the others show once, few, many or a class for expanded clones.

D gene: TRBD1
J gene: TRBJ2-7
clone size: -
V gene: TRBV18
CDR3 protein: CASSPTGGLDGYEQYF
CDR3 DNA: TGTGCCAGCTCACCAACAGGGGGCCTTGACGGATACGAGCAGTACTTC

D gene: -
J gene: TRBJ2-5
clone size: -
V gene: TRBV6-5
CDR3 protein: CASSYSTSRETQYF
CDR3 DNA: TGTGCCAGCAGTTACTCAACTAGTAGGGAGACCCAGTACTTC

D gene: TRBD2
J gene: TRBJ2-1
clone size: -
V gene: TRBV4-3
CDR3 protein: CASSQRGLAGHSYNEQFF
CDR3 DNA: TGCGCCAGCAGCCAGCGGGGGTTAGCGGGACACTCCTACAATGAGCAGTTCTTC

D gene: -
J gene: TRBJ1-1
clone size: -
V gene: TRBV28
CDR3 protein: CASSLPAREKGGEAFF
CDR3 DNA: TGTGCCAGCAGTCTCCCAGCGAGGGAAAAAGGGGGTGAAGCTTTCTTT

D gene: TRBD2
J gene: TRBJ2-5
clone size: once
V gene: TRBV7-2
CDR3 protein: CASSYLAGLIETQYF
CDR3 DNA: TGTGCCAGCAGCTACTTAGCGGGGCTAATAGAGACCCAGTACTTC

D gene: -
J gene: TRBJ2-3
clone size: once
V gene: TRBV21-1
CDR3 protein: CASGFRDKGTDTQYF
CDR3 DNA: TGTGCCAGCGGGTTCCGGGACAAAGGCACAGATACGCAGTATTTT

D gene: TRBD2
J gene: TRBJ2-1
clone size: once
V gene: TRBV24-1
CDR3 protein: CATSDPLAGSYNEQFF
CDR3 DNA: TGTGCCACCAGTGATCCACTAGCGGGCTCCTACAATGAGCAGTTCTTC

D gene: -
J gene: TRBJ1-1
clone size: -
V gene: TRBV18
CDR3 protein: CASSPPESPEAFF
CDR3 DNA: TGTGCCAGCTCACCACCAGAGTCCCCTGAAGCTTTCTTT

D gene: TRBD1
J gene: TRBJ1-4
clone size: -
V gene: TRBV30
CDR3 protein: CAWLHRGRWEKLFF
CDR3 DNA: TGTGCCTGGCTCCACAGGGGGAGGTGGGAAAAACTGTTTTTT

D gene: -
J gene: TRBJ1-2
clone size: -
V gene: TRBV7-2
CDR3 protein: CASSLGPTGYGYTF
CDR3 DNA: TGTGCCAGCAGCTTAGGTCCCACAGGCTATGGCTACACCTTC

D gene: TRBD2
J gene: TRBJ2-2
clone size: -
V gene: TRBV10-1
CDR3 protein: CASSAGTRNTGELFF
CDR3 DNA: TGCGCCAGCAGTGCCGGGACTAGGAACACCGGGGAGCTGTTTTTT

D gene: -
J gene: TRBJ2-2
clone size: once
V gene: TRBV9
CDR3 protein: CASSVVQNTGELFF
CDR3 DNA: TGTGCCAGCAGCGTAGTACAGAACACCGGGGAGCTGTTTTTT

D gene: -
J gene: TRBJ1-6
clone size: -
V gene: TRBV5-6
CDR3 protein: CASSLWQGIHSPLHF
CDR3 DNA: TGTGCCAGCAGCTTGTGGCAGGGGATTCATTCACCCCTCCACTTT

D gene: -
J gene: TRBJ1-1
clone size: -
V gene: TRBV6-2/TRBV6-3
CDR3 protein: CASSRGQTEAFF
CDR3 DNA: TGTGCCAGCAGCCGTGGACAGACTGAAGCTTTCTTT

D gene: TRBD2
J gene: TRBJ2-1
clone size: -
V gene: TRBV19
CDR3 protein: CASSPRRAGGTYNEQFF
CDR3 DNA: TGTGCCAGTAGTCCCCGGCGCGCGGGAGGCACCTACAATGAGCAGTTCTTC

D gene: -
J gene: TRBJ2-3
clone size: -
V gene: TRBV7-6
CDR3 protein: CASSPHLDTQYF
CDR3 DNA: TGTGCCAGCAGCCCTCACTTAGATACGCAGTATTTT

D gene: -
J gene: TRBJ2-5
clone size: -
V gene: TRBV15
CDR3 protein: CATSRRVDFQETQYF
CDR3 DNA: TGTGCCACCAGCAGGAGAGTCGATTTCCAAGAGACCCAGTACTTC

D gene: -
J gene: TRBJ2-7
clone size: -
V gene: TRBV6-6
CDR3 protein: CASSYSMGGGSYEQYF
CDR3 DNA: TGTGCCAGCAGTTACTCGATGGGAGGCGGTTCCTACGAGCAGTACTTC

D gene: TRBD1
J gene: TRBJ1-5
clone size: -
V gene: TRBV16
CDR3 protein: CASSPGQGRQPQHF
CDR3 DNA: TGTGCCAGCAGCCCCGGACAGGGCAGACAGCCCCAGCATTTT

D gene: TRBD2
J gene: TRBJ2-1
clone size: -
V gene: TRBV9
CDR3 protein: CASSPTSGGLYNEQFF
CDR3 DNA: TGTGCCAGCAGCCCGACTAGCGGGGGCCTCTACAATGAGCAGTTCTTC

D gene: -
J gene: TRBJ2-2
clone size: -
V gene: TRBV5-5
CDR3 protein: CASREVWGDTGELFF
CDR3 DNA: TGTGCCAGCAGAGAGGTTTGGGGGGACACCGGGGAGCTGTTTTTT

D gene: TRBD1
J gene: TRBJ2-5
clone size: -
V gene: TRBV4-1
CDR3 protein: CASSLRQGGQETQYF
CDR3 DNA: TGCGCCAGCAGCCTCCGACAGGGGGGTCAAGAGACCCAGTACTTC

D gene: -
J gene: TRBJ1-1
clone size: few
V gene: TRBV6-5
CDR3 protein: CASSPMTGYAFF
CDR3 DNA: TGTGCCAGCAGTCCCATGACTGGGTATGCTTTCTTT

D gene: -
J gene: TRBJ1-2
clone size: -
V gene: TRBV10-3
CDR3 protein: CAISDLTVRGYTF
CDR3 DNA: TGTGCCATCAGTGACCTGACAGTTCGTGGCTACACCTTC

D gene: TRBD1
J gene: TRBJ1-3
clone size: -
V gene: TRBV29-1
CDR3 protein: CSVDGTGTSGNTIYF
CDR3 DNA: TGCAGCGTTGATGGGACAGGTACCTCTGGAAACACCATATATTTT

D gene: TRBD2
J gene: TRBJ2-3
clone size: -
V gene: TRBV5-1
CDR3 protein: CASSQSGGAGHDTQYF
CDR3 DNA: TGCGCCAGCAGCCAGAGCGGGGGGGCCGGGCATGATACGCAGTATTTT

D gene: -
J gene: TRBJ2-1
clone size: -
V gene: TRBV27
CDR3 protein: CASFTGNEQFF
CDR3 DNA: TGTGCCAGCTTTACGGGCAATGAGCAGTTCTTC

D gene: -
J gene: TRBJ1-2
clone size: -
V gene: TRBV30
CDR3 protein: CAWSGLQGVGGYTF
CDR3 DNA: TGTGCCTGGAGTGGATTACAGGGTGTGGGAGGCTACACCTTC

D gene: TRBD2
J gene: TRBJ2-7
clone size: -
V gene: TRBV7-9
CDR3 protein: CASSPGGYKQYF
CDR3 DNA: TGTGCCAGCAGCCCGGGGGGGTACAAGCAGTACTTC

D gene: TRBD1
J gene: TRBJ2-3
clone size: -
V gene: TRBV18
CDR3 protein: CASSLIIQGATDTQYF
CDR3 DNA: TGTGCCAGCTCACTCATAATACAGGGGGCAACAGATACGCAGTATTTT

D gene: TRBD1
J gene: TRBJ1-1
clone size: -
V gene: TRBV24-1
CDR3 protein: CATSDSGTGYTEAFF
CDR3 DNA: TGTGCCACCAGTGATTCTGGGACAGGGTACACTGAAGCTTTCTTT

D gene: TRBD1
J gene: TRBJ2-3
clone size: -
V gene: TRBV4-1
CDR3 protein: CASSRDRVGDTQYF
CDR3 DNA: TGCGCCAGCAGCCGCGACAGGGTGGGGGATACGCAGTATTTT

D gene: -
J gene: TRBJ2-2
clone size: -
V gene: TRBV27
CDR3 protein: CASSLGGLYGELFF
CDR3 DNA: TGTGCCAGCAGTTTAGGAGGGTTATACGGGGAGCTGTTTTTT

D gene: -
J gene: TRBJ1-5
clone size: -
V gene: TRBV2
CDR3 protein: CASSEFTGNQPQHF
CDR3 DNA: TGTGCCAGCAGTGAATTCACAGGCAATCAGCCCCAGCATTTT

D gene: TRBD2
J gene: TRBJ2-7
clone size: -
V gene: TRBV7-7
CDR3 protein: CASSPIGREGLYEQYF
CDR3 DNA: TGTGCTAGCAGCCCCATCGGGCGGGAGGGCCTTTACGAGCAGTACTTC

D gene: TRBD1
J gene: TRBJ1-4
clone size: -
V gene: TRBV5-1
CDR3 protein: CASSGQGVNEKLFF
CDR3 DNA: TGCGCCAGCAGCGGACAGGGTGTAAATGAAAAACTGTTTTTT

D gene: -
J gene: TRBJ1-3
clone size: -
V gene: TRBV18
CDR3 protein: CASSPPEGSVAGNTIYF
CDR3 DNA: TGTGCCAGCTCCCCCCCCGAAGGGAGCGTTGCTGGAAACACCATATATTTT

D gene: -
J gene: TRBJ2-7
clone size: -
V gene: TRBV10-3
CDR3 protein: CAISPGLGAYEQYF
CDR3 DNA: TGTGCCATCAGCCCGGGACTGGGAGCCTACGAGCAGTACTTC

D gene: -
J gene: TRBJ1-5
clone size: -
V gene: TRBV6-4
CDR3 protein: CASSDSNGLGGNQPQHF
CDR3 DNA: TGTGCCAGCAGTGACTCCAACGGGTTGGGAGGAAATCAGCCCCAGCATTTT

D gene: TRBD2
J gene: TRBJ2-7
clone size: -
V gene: TRBV6-6
CDR3 protein: CASSYSASGSGEQYF
CDR3 DNA: TGTGCCAGCAGTTACTCCGCTAGCGGGAGTGGCGAGCAGTACTTC

D gene: -
J gene: TRBJ1-5
clone size: -
V gene: TRBV28
CDR3 protein: CASRGVLSRNQPQHF
CDR3 DNA: TGTGCCAGCAGGGGCGTATTAAGTCGCAATCAGCCCCAGCATTTT

D gene: TRBD1
J gene: TRBJ2-7
clone size: -
V gene: TRBV19
CDR3 protein: CASSIMGQGLDEQYF
CDR3 DNA: TGTGCCAGTAGTATTATGGGACAGGGCCTGGACGAGCAGTACTTC

D gene: -
J gene: TRBJ2-5
clone size: -
V gene: TRBV11-2
CDR3 protein: CASSPAETQYF
CDR3 DNA: TGTGCCAGCAGCCCAGCGGAGACCCAGTACTTC

D gene: TRBD2
J gene: TRBJ2-3
clone size: -
V gene: TRBV5-1
CDR3 protein: CASSLRTSVTDTQYF
CDR3 DNA: TGCGCCAGCAGCTTGCGTACTAGCGTCACAGATACGCAGTATTTT

D gene: -
J gene: TRBJ1-5
clone size: -
V gene: TRBV5-1
CDR3 protein: CASSENSNQPQHF
CDR3 DNA: TGCGCCAGCTCAGAAAATAGCAATCAGCCCCAGCATTTT

D gene: TRBD2
J gene: TRBJ2-5
clone size: -
V gene: TRBV27
CDR3 protein: CASNPRGGIRETQYF
CDR3 DNA: TGTGCCAGCAACCCCCGGGGGGGGATTAGGGAGACCCAGTACTTC

D gene: TRBD1
J gene: TRBJ2-1
clone size: -
V gene: TRBV19
CDR3 protein: CASSRDSGSYNEQFF
CDR3 DNA: TGTGCCAGTAGTAGGGACAGCGGATCCTACAATGAGCAGTTCTTC

D gene: TRBD1
J gene: TRBJ1-5
clone size: -
V gene: TRBV11-2
CDR3 protein: CASNRDRGTQPQHF
CDR3 DNA: TGTGCCAGCAACCGGGACAGGGGGACTCAGCCCCAGCATTTT

D gene: TRBD2
J gene: TRBJ2-1
clone size: once
V gene: TRBV5-1
CDR3 protein: CASSLTAGGPTVEQFF
CDR3 DNA: TGCGCCAGCAGCTTGACAGCGGGGGGACCGACGGTTGAGCAGTTCTTC

D gene: TRBD1
J gene: TRBJ1-2
clone size: once
V gene: TRBV7-2
CDR3 protein: CASSQGQGIYGYTF
CDR3 DNA: TGTGCCAGCAGCCAGGGACAGGGTATCTATGGCTACACCTTC

D gene: TRBD2
J gene: TRBJ2-7
clone size: -
V gene: TRBV5-4
CDR3 protein: CASSLAPTSGYEQYF
CDR3 DNA: TGTGCCAGCAGCTTGGCCCCAACTAGCGGGTACGAGCAGTACTTC

D gene: TRBD2
J gene: TRBJ2-5
clone size: few
V gene: TRBV4-3
CDR3 protein: CASSQGGAGTQETQYF
CDR3 DNA: TGCGCCAGCAGCCAGGGTGGAGCGGGGACCCAAGAGACCCAGTACTTC

D gene: -
J gene: TRBJ2-5
clone size: -
V gene: TRBV6-4
CDR3 protein: CASARGGGLSSKETQYF
CDR3 DNA: TGTGCCAGCGCCAGAGGAGGCGGACTATCCTCTAAAGAGACCCAGTACTTC

D gene: TRBD2
J gene: TRBJ2-1
clone size: -
V gene: TRBV19
CDR3 protein: CASISGGPYNEQFF
CDR3 DNA: TGTGCCAGCATTAGCGGGGGGCCCTACAATGAGCAGTTCTTC

D gene: -
J gene: TRBJ1-1
clone size: -
V gene: TRBV9
CDR3 protein: CASSVGPLTEAFF
CDR3 DNA: TGTGCCAGCAGCGTGGGCCCTCTCACTGAAGCTTTCTTT

D gene: TRBD1
J gene: TRBJ1-5
clone size: -
V gene: TRBV19
CDR3 protein: CASSIAGTGGLNQPQHF
CDR3 DNA: TGTGCCAGTAGTATAGCCGGGACAGGGGGACTCAATCAGCCCCAGCATTTT